The rows below give T cell receptor beta chains drawn from one sample of a study of blood T cell repertoires in COVID-19. TCRdb keeps only in-frame clones here, not all; method: immunoSEQ multiplex PCR. This table holds about 150,000 clones, about nine tenths found once. The sample taken for sequencing was PBMCs or T cells enriched from blood (not recorded which). The receptors shown here come from a man in his fifties who had recovered from COVID-19. Each CDR3 is given with its conserved first and last residue. D genes are given only for firm matches. Size is omitted from some rows. Given values are once, few, many or a class for expanded clones.

>TRBV6-5|-|13|-|TRBJ1-2
CASSFGGGYGYTF
TGTGCCAGCAGTTTCGGAGGTGGCTATGGCTACACCTTC
>TRBV9|-|16|-|TRBJ2-3
CASSVAPSGSTDTQYF
TGTGCCAGCAGCGTAGCCCCAAGCGGGAGCACAGATACGCAGTATTTT
>TRBV24-1|-|13|-|TRBJ2-5
CATSQDPLETQYF
TGTGCCACCAGCCAGGATCCGCTTGAGACCCAGTACTTC
>TRBV7-9|-|14|-|TRBJ1-1
CASSLATEGTEAFF
TGTGCCAGCAGCTTAGCCACCGAGGGCACTGAAGCTTTCTTT
>TRBV19|-|13|few|TRBJ2-1
CASSILGGNEQFF
TGTGCCAGTAGTATACTCGGAGGGAATGAGCAGTTCTTC
>TRBV28|TRBD1|19|-|TRBJ2-2
CASSPRITGTGGLYGELFF
TGTGCCAGCAGTCCCAGAATCACCGGGACAGGGGGTCTTTACGGGGAGCTGTTTTTT
>TRBV5-1|TRBD2|16|-|TRBJ2-2
CASSLTSGGNTGELFF
TGCGCCAGCAGCTTGACTAGCGGGGGGAACACCGGGGAGCTGTTTTTT
>TRBV9|TRBD2|16|-|TRBJ2-5
CASSVGAGGTSETQYF
TGTGCCAGCAGCGTAGGAGCGGGGGGTACCAGTGAGACCCAGTACTTC
>TRBV9|-|16|-|TRBJ2-5
CASSFAGRGMEETQYF
TGTGCCAGCAGCTTCGCGGGCAGGGGAATGGAAGAGACCCAGTACTTC
>TRBV7-8|-|13|once|TRBJ1-2
CASSQHTGNGYTF
TGTGCCAGCAGCCAACACACAGGGAATGGCTACACCTTC
>TRBV7-3|-|16|few|TRBJ2-7
CASSPAGQGASGEQYF
TGTGCCAGCAGCCCAGCGGGGCAGGGGGCATCTGGCGAGCAGTACTTC
>TRBV27|TRBD1|16|-|TRBJ1-6
CASSSRTGGYNSPLHF
TGTGCCAGCAGTTCGCGGACAGGGGGGTATAATTCACCCCTCCACTTT
>TRBV7-2|TRBD2|17|once|TRBJ2-1
CASSLAGTSGGNNEQFF
TGTGCCAGCAGCTTAGCAGGGACTAGCGGGGGAAACAATGAGCAGTTCTTC
>TRBV9|-|14|-|TRBJ1-3
CASSVGGRGYGIYF
TGTGCCAGCAGCGTAGGGGGAAGGGGTTATGGCATATATTTT
>TRBV5-6|-|16|-|TRBJ1-2
CASSLRVKTSLRGYTF
TGTGCCAGCAGCTTGCGAGTAAAGACCTCACTACGTGGCTACACCTTC
>TRBV4-3|-|15|-|TRBJ2-7
CASSLKGDYPYEQYF
TGCGCCAGCAGCCTTAAGGGGGACTATCCCTACGAGCAGTACTTC